The clone carrying this T cell receptor (beta chain) occurred once. Its target is unknown. The study ran its PCR with 60 Vbeta and 13 Jbeta primers. This table comes from immunoSEQ multiplex PCR, and its TCRdb copy is limited to in-frame clones, with some not included. Of over 110,000 clones listed, 78% were seen once; the top ten hold around 3.2%. The data were obtained in a study of cytomegalovirus exposure and HLA in healthy donors. Study findings and constraints: In a later analysis, TCR beta V- and J-gene trimming showed a link to a missense DCLRE1C variant.

The sequence was obtained from a female donor in good health and CMV-seronegative. The sample comprised PBMCs.

The CDR3 reads CASIGLDRVGLSTEAFF. DNA of the CDR3: TGTGCCAGCATTGGCCTGGACAGGGTAGGTTTGAGCACTGAAGCTTTCTTT. This chain connects TRBV11-2 to TRBJ1-1; 8 bases map to TRBD1. In germline, CDR1 is SGHAT, CDR2 FQNNGV. Trimming took 7 bases from V and 4 from J; bases not matched to a gene: 17. The CDR3 length is 17 residues. Using reference TRBV11-2 and TRBJ1-1 for the parts outside the CDR3, the full variable domain is EAGVAQSPRYKIIEKRQSVAFWCNPISGHATLYWYQQILGQGPKLLIQFQNNGVVDDSQLPKDRFSAERLKGVDSTLKIQPAKLEDSAVYLCASIGLDRVGLSTEAFFGQGTRLTVV.